This T cell receptor beta chain is from a study of cytomegalovirus exposure and HLA in healthy donors (dated by TCRdb to about 2017). For the study in its entirety: According to a later analysis, one platform produced both the 110 or so validation repertoires and the approximately 670 repertoires of the first cohort. The study aimed to test whether cataloging public T cell receptors could reveal signatures of past pathogen exposure. The study combined high-throughput TCR immunosequencing, statistical association of individual TCRs with disease status, and machine learning to predict cytomegalovirus infection status. Besides the first cohort of approximately 710 subjects, a separate validation cohort made up of over a hundred different subjects was used. What the work shows at the level of the full study, not this receptor alone: In vitro tests confirmed that a few of the cytomegalovirus-associated TCR beta chains recognize cytomegalovirus antigens. A total of around 150 TCR beta chains were listed by the study as associated with cytomegalovirus. Across donors, most TCR sequences were observed very rarely, whereas some public TCRs were present in many individuals. The validation cohort had no HLA typing available for a later analysis, so co-occurrence within that cohort was assessed over all 120 or so repertoires. Subsequent analysis determined that TCRs grouped into clusters in the first cohort also showed a tendency toward co-occurrence across the 120 or so validation repertoires, and about 93% of cluster scores exceeded 0. It was suggested by the authors that the approach could potentially be generalized to other disease states and immunological phenotypes. The classifier was reported to diagnose cytomegalovirus status with high specificity and sensitivity in both the original cohort and the validation cohort.

This clone has just a few counts. This receptor's antigen is unknown. The record has no base qualities; no much larger clone is one base away. Libraries were made using the immunoSEQ multiplex PCR assay. The study's own analysis went as follows. A statistical classification framework was developed to diagnose cytomegalovirus status using the catalog of TCR beta chain sequences. This is the immuneACCESS table as TCRdb keeps it, with only in-frame sequences that have V and J called. A part of the clones is gone; compared with another copy, unresolved V genes explain less than half, and the rest is unexplained. V and J calls plus clone size are reproduced from that table; the DNA served to infer D and trimming. Within this sample are about 400,000 clones, with 86% of them counted one time only. Under 0.95% of the sample lies in the top ten. Spanning cysteine to phenylalanine, the CDR3 consists of 11 amino acids. Of the read, only the CDR3 DNA is kept; its 33 bases are in frame from base 1. V lost 2 bases and J lost 4 bases; the stretch between them is 5 bases long. CDR1 is given as GTSNPN and CDR2 as SVGIG, both from the germline V gene (reference sequence).

The donors were included in the validation cohort of over a hundred subjects, a group kept apart from the approximately 700-subject first cohort. Sample: PBMCs. This TCR was recovered from a woman in her late teens or twenties in good health and CMV-seronegative. The chain is encoded by TRBV30 joined to TRBJ2-5; the D region possibly corresponds to TRBD2 (5 bases align). Here is the DNA: TGTGCCTGGAGTCGGGGAGAGACCCAGTACTTC. Translated, this is CAWSRGETQYF.